A single T cell receptor beta chain is shown here with its context. The data were taken from a study of cytomegalovirus exposure and HLA in healthy donors. Measured with immunoSEQ multiplex PCR; TCRdb has only the in-frame clones, and not every one. The table records roughly 200,000 clones, around nine tenths of them present only once. The sequencing input was PBMCs. The clonotype comes from a man aged 25 to 45 in good health and CMV-seropositive.

The CDR3 DNA reads as TGTGCCAGCAGCTTTTCAGGGTTCTCTGGAAACACCATATATTTT. Translated, it gives CASSFSGFSGNTIYF. The rearrangement joins TRBV5-4 to TRBJ1-3; TRBD1 is a possible D gene (5 bases). The CDR3 is 15 residues long. Germline loops: CDR1 SGHNT, CDR2 YYREEE (reference sequence). V lost 2 bases, J lost 0 bases, and 9 bases lay in between.